This TCR beta chain was captured in a study of shared clonotypes between healthy human individuals (dated by TCRdb to the early 2020s). For context, the study as a whole: The cohort comprised a couple of women and a few men aged 18 to 49 years. For each donor, CD4 naive and CD4 memory were each run on three plates, CD8 naive on two plates, and CD8 memory on one plate. To estimate repertoire size and how much clonotypes are shared between individuals, the study performed deep sequencing of blood TCR repertoires from roughly five healthy adults. Libraries were prepared and TCR repertoires were sequenced by different laboratories using diverse techniques, in order to increase sequencing depth and limit assay-specific biases. Each donor's leukapheresis produced roughly between about 0.8 and 10 billion PBMCs. Paper-wide results and their limitations: Because the study included a small number of donors, the genetic and exposure-history diversity represented was limited. Compared with non-shared clonotypes, clonotypes shared by all four sorted-subset donors had higher generation probabilities. Based on pairwise subsampling, the degree of clonotype sharing among donors was expected to be affected by sequencing depth. Larger estimated clonotype richness was generally found for naive subsets than for memory subsets. Incomplete sequencing was indicated by rarefaction of sorted-subset datasets, despite the large sequencing depth. Sampling was limited to blood, and TCR repertoires in tissue likely differ from TCR repertoires in blood. Around 5.4% of naive CD4, 3.5% of naive CD8, roughly 2.5% of memory CD4, and 0.35% to 0.5% of memory CD8 clonotypes were shared across a few donors.

The germline V gene (reference sequence) supplies CDR1 SEHNR and CDR2 FQNEAQ. The germline V end is reduced by 3 bases and the J end by 1 base; junction bases left unmatched: 3. Including cysteine and phenylalanine, the CDR3 has 17 amino acids. The retained sequence is limited to the CDR3, 51 bases, with the frame set at the first base. About this clone: Which antigen it targets is not known. No qualities accompany the bases; no much larger clone lies one base away.

CD8 naive samples consisted of CD45RO-negative cells that were positively selected for CCR7, yielding a CD45RA+CCR7+ population without TemRA cells. Donors were healthy HIV-negative adults with no recently reported acute infections or vaccinations. Only Caucasian adults living in Nashville, Tennessee, USA were represented among the donors. Blood was collected by leukapheresis, and PBMCs were isolated by Ficoll-Histopaque density gradient centrifugation and then cryopreserved in liquid nitrogen vapor phase. Analytical flow cytometry was used to check the purity and quantity of every magnetically sorted T cell population. Genomic DNA was isolated from every sorted fraction and measured by UV absorbance on a Nanodrop 2000c. Using the deep immunoSEQ assay, TCR CDR3 regions were amplified from genomic DNA by multiplex PCR. Extracted genomic DNA from each cell subset was distributed evenly across all wells of several immunoSEQ 96-well plates, and each plate was treated as a replicate. For sorted subsets, approximately 210 ng of genomic DNA, equivalent to around 29,000 T cell genomes, went into each replicate PCR. Purified libraries were measured with a Qubit 3.0 fluorometer, size-checked on a Bioanalyzer 2100, and measured again with the KAPA Library Quantification kit. A separate single-read 150-cycle Illumina NextSeq 550 flow cell was used to sequence each immunoSEQ 96-well plate. Regarding the original processing steps: Because the immunoSEQ output held only junctional sequences and lacked quality scores, the filtering could not match the filtering applied to full-length reads. To assign V/J genes and CDR3, sequences were annotated against IMGT germline references using PyIR, a Python wrapper for IgBLAST v1.9. Reads were removed for weak V/J assignments (E-value above 1e-6), missing CDR3, stop codons, out-of-frame junctions, or ambiguous translated residues. V3J clonotypes were defined as sequences sharing an identical inferred V gene, J gene, and CDR3 amino acid sequence. Percentage overlap between repertoires was computed as shared unique clonotypes divided by the size of the smaller repertoire. Richness of each repertoire was evaluated using RTK rarefaction, the Chao1 estimator, and Recon v2.1 estimates of unobserved clonotypes. OLGA was used to compute generation probabilities for all TCRbeta clonotypes that the gDNA method yielded from a handful of donors. This is the immuneACCESS table as TCRdb keeps it, with only in-frame sequences that have V and J called. A part of the clones is gone; compared with another copy, unresolved V genes explain less than half, and the rest is unexplained. The D gene and trimming were derived from the DNA, and the V and J assignments and clone size from that table. The sample data list about 2.2 million clones, and under 95% of these were observed just once. Clones ranked in the top ten supply more than 1.5% of the sample.

This chain joins TRBV7-9 to TRBJ2-6; TRBD1 aligns with 10 central bases. Material for sequencing was naive CD8+ T cells from PBMCs. The cell subset or site label on this specimen signifies: CD45RA+CCR7+. This TCR derives from a man between 18 and 29 years old in good health. Some clones in this sample may be carry-over from other donors' samples. The DNA reads as follows: TGTGCCAGCAGCTTTTGGACAGGGGGATCTGGGGCCAACGTCCTGACTTTC. It is translated as CASSFWTGGSGANVLTF.